This T cell receptor beta chain was sequenced in a study of response to subunit inactivated influenza vaccine. The study's findings and limits: A suggestion made by the authors is that each seasonal influenza vaccination recruits few new T cells.

To note about this clonotype: The antigen is not known.

The germline CDR1 and CDR2 sequences are SGHVS and FQNEAQ. CDR3 size: 14 residues. V dropped 5 bases and J dropped 4 bases, with 13 bases sitting between them. Using its own MiXCR run on the RT-PCR reads, TCRdb lists one record per CDR3 protein. The sample carries roughly 500,000 distinct CDR3 sequences, about 15% recorded once. The rearrangement joins TRBV7-8 to TRBJ2-3, with D possibly TRBD1 on 6 matching bases. This clonotype was sampled from a man aged 50 to 69 who received an inactivated influenza vaccine. The sequencing here drew on CD4+ T cells sorted from PBMCs, taken approximately 25 months after vaccination. The CDR3 bases are TGTGCCAGCAGCCTAACAGGGAACGCAGATACGCAGTATTTT. Translation gives CASSLTGNADTQYF.